This TCR beta chain originates from a study of radiation and T cells in renal cell carcinoma. Study-wide results and caveats: Intratumoral heterogeneity was not captured in these approximately 0.91 g regions. Top 100 clonotypes averaged approximately 50% in irradiated versus roughly 43% in nephrectomy-only tumors.

Remarks on this clone: Its target is unknown.

Clones were sequenced by immunoSEQ multiplex PCR, and TCRdb holds only the in-frame ones, with some missing. The sample carries some 20,000 clones, approximately 59% recorded once. Trimming removed 0 bases from V and 8 bases from J, with 10 bases in between. Per the germline V gene, CDR1 is GTSNPN and CDR2 is SVGIG (reference sequence). This CDR3 spans 12 amino acids. As to treatment: treatment-naive control, cytoreductive nephrectomy. Controls included a few female and about 12 male donors, resected 2011 to 2014. The sequence derives from a man aged 50-60 years with renal cell carcinoma. The chain uses TRBV30 and TRBJ1-2, with D unresolved. Sequenced material: tumor tissue, taken from a patient whose treatment was nephrectomy without radiotherapy. Written as DNA, the CDR3 is TGTGCCTGGAGTGTTGGTGGCGAAGGCTACACCTTC. It is translated as CAWSVGGEGYTF.